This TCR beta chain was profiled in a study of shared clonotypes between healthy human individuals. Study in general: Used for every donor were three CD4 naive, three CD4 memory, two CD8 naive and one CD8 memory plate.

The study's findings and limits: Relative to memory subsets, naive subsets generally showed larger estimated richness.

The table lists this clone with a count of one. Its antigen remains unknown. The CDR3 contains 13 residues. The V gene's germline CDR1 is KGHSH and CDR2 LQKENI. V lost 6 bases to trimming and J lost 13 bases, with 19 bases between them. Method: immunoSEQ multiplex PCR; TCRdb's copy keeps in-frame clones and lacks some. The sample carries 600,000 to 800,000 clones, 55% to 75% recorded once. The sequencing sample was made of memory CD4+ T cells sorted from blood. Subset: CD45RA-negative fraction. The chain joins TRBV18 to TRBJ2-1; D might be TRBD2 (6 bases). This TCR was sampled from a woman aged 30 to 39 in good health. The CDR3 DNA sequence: TGTGCCAGCTCCCAACCGGGACTGCCTAATCAGTTCTTC. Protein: CASSQPGLPNQFF.